Presented here are 27 T cell receptor beta chains from one specimen sequenced in a study of beta chain features in type 1 diabetes. Reverse transcription of all isolated RNA meant that expressed TCRB transcripts were sequenced. Produced via immunoSEQ multiplex PCR; TCRdb's table is partial and in-frame only. The sample records 140,000 to 150,000 clones, about 51% being singletons. Sequences were obtained from Tregs from blood. Receptors were obtained from a man between 18 and 29 years old in good health.

The CDR3 region is CASSFSTPQVQYF. The CDR3, as DNA: TGTGCCAGCAGCTTTTCAACACCCCAAGTCCAGTACTTC. The chain combines TRBV5-6 with TRBJ2-5; D not resolved. V was clipped by 2 bases and J by 10 bases, with 15 bases between them. This CDR3 has 13 residues. Per germline, CDR1 SGHDT and CDR2 YYEEEE.

This clone was detected only a few times. The CDR3 DNA follows: TGTGCCAGCAGCTTAGGACAGGGGTTTGGCGAGCAGTACTTC. Its protein product is CASSLGQGFGEQYF. The V call is TRBV7-8, the J call TRBJ2-7, with 8 bases lining up with TRBD1. Germline V gene sequence: CDR1 SGHVS, CDR2 FQNEAQ. CDR3 length equals 14 residues. The V segment lost 1 base and the J segment 6 bases; nucleotides outside the gene matches: 5.

The CDR3 loop reads CASSEGGILGYNEQFF. The DNA of the CDR3 is TGTGCCAGCAGCGAAGGGGGTATCCTAGGCTACAATGAGCAGTTCTTC. This sequence joins TRBV7-2 and TRBJ2-1, with D perhaps matching TRBD1 (6 bases). The ends were cut back, 5 bases at V and 3 bases at J, with 17 bases in the middle. The germline V gene encodes CDR1 SGHTA and CDR2 FQGNSA. The CDR3 consists of 16 residues. The complete variable domain, with remaining parts taken from reference TRBV7-2 and TRBJ2-1, reads GAGVSQSPSNKVTEKGKDVELRCDPISGHTALYWYRQSLGQGLEFLIYFQGNSAPDKSGLPSDRFSAERTGGSVSTLTIQRTQQEDSAVYLCASSEGGILGYNEQFFGPGTRLTVL.

As for this clone: One end of the junction fails to match germline, which may point to a read error. The V and J genes are TRBV6-1 and TRBJ2-1; TRBD2 agrees at 11 bases. The CDR3 extends over 15 amino acids. Germline V lookup: CDR1 MNHNS, CDR2 SASEGT. The CDR3 DNA reads TGTGCCAGCAAAATAGCGGGAGGGGACTACAATGGGCAGTTCTTC. This sequence encodes CASKIAGGDYNGQFF.

This sequence joins TRBV5-1 and TRBJ1-1; possible D gene TRBD1, 5 bases. The CDR3 has 14 amino acids. The V end lost 1 base, the J end lost 1 base, and 8 bases lay between the germline ends. Germline V CDR1 and CDR2: SGHRS, YFSETQ. CDR3 in DNA: TGCGCCAGCAGCTTGACAGGCCCGAACACTGAAGCTTTCTTT. This gives the protein CASSLTGPNTEAFF.

This clone was seen a single time. The genes are TRBV7-2 and TRBJ1-2; the D is unclear. Germline lookup yields CDR1 SGHTA and CDR2 FQGNSA. The CDR3 runs to 15 residues. The V gene lost 0 bases and the J gene lost 6 bases, with 14 bases spanning the gap. CDR3 amino acids: CASSLAAGPVHGYTF. In DNA, the CDR3 is TGTGCCAGCAGCTTAGCCGCGGGCCCGGTTCATGGCTACACCTTC.

The count of this clone is one. The V gene is TRBV5-1, the J gene TRBJ2-2; unclear D gene. The CDR3 is made up of 12 amino acids. The germline V and J ends were trimmed by 4 bases and 7 bases, with 8 bases remaining between them. Germline CDR1 and CDR2: SGHRS and YFSETQ. DNA of the CDR3: TGCGCCAGCAGCCCTTTGAGCGGGGAGCTGTTTTTT. Its translation: CASSPLSGELFF.

The chain couples TRBV30 to TRBJ2-1, with TRBD2 matching 9 bases. Germline assignment: CDR1 GTSNPN and CDR2 SVGIG (reference sequence). The CDR3 is 15 residues long. V trimming: 3 bases; J trimming: 1 base; junction bases outside the gene matches: 4. The CDR3 coding sequence is TGTGCCTGGAGACGCGGGGGGGCTTCCTACAATGAGCAGTTCTTC. Translating it yields CAWRRGGASYNEQFF.

Only a few counts were recorded for this clone. The chain recombines TRBV5-1 with TRBJ2-7; 9 bases are shared with TRBD1. The junction had 7 bases not matched to a gene; V was cut back by 4 bases and J by 5 bases. Germline CDR1 reads SGHRS; CDR2 reads YFSETQ. The CDR3 consists of 14 residues. Here the CDR3 reads CASSGGQGHHEQYF. For the CDR3, the DNA is TGCGCCAGCAGCGGGGGACAGGGCCACCACGAGCAGTACTTC.

This rearrangement joins TRBV28 to TRBJ2-3, with D possibly being TRBD2 (6 bases). Between the trimmed V and J ends, which lost 6 bases and 2 bases, there was a span of 15 bases. CDR1 and CDR2 (germline): MDHEN, SYDVKM. This CDR3 is built from 15 residues. The CDR3 DNA is TGTGCCAGCAGACAAAGACTAGGATACACAGATACGCAGTATTTT. It encodes CASRQRLGYTDTQYF.

This clone turned up a few times. The chain recombines TRBV2 with TRBJ2-7; 8 bases are a match to TRBD1. This CDR3 comprises 13 residues. CDR1 is SNHLY and CDR2 is FYNNEI in the germline V gene. V shed 8 bases and J 6 bases; nucleotides not matched to a gene: 9. In DNA form, the CDR3 reads TGTGCCAGCTTCTATCCAGGGGGCGGCGAGCAGTACTTC. It is translated as CASFYPGGGEQYF.

This clone has just a few counts. The chain joins TRBV7-2 to TRBJ2-7; D possibly corresponds to TRBD2 (5 bases). The germline V and J ends were trimmed by 5 bases and 1 base, with 15 bases remaining between them. CDR1 and CDR2 (germline): SGHTA, FQGNSA. The CDR3 extends over 15 amino acids. Here the CDR3 DNA reads TGTGCCAGCAGCCCGCGGCGGACGGGATCCTACGAGCAGTACTTC. It is translated as CASSPRRTGSYEQYF.

This clone was observed a few times. The chain joins TRBV6-1 to TRBJ1-4; 8 positions agree with TRBD1. The ends lost 6 bases at V and 3 bases at J; junction bases unmatched: 3. The CDR3 has 14 residues. Germline CDR1 reads MNHNS; CDR2 reads SASEGT. CDR3 loop: CASRDRAPNEKLFF. As DNA, the CDR3 is TGTGCCAGCAGGGACAGGGCCCCTAATGAAAAACTGTTTTTT.

This chain uses TRBV5-1 with TRBJ2-5, with D unresolved. There are 11 residues in the CDR3. Trimming shortened V by 4 bases and J by 1 base, and 2 bases separated the two germline ends. Germline-derived CDR1 and CDR2 are SGHRS and YFSETQ. In nucleotides, the CDR3 is TGCGCCAGCAGCCGCCAAGAGACCCAGTACTTC. The encoded protein is CASSRQETQYF.

This clone was detected a few times. This chain connects TRBV7-2 to TRBJ1-2, with a tentative D call TRBD1 (6 bases). V was cut by 3 bases and J by 2 bases, with 10 bases left in between. The CDR3 loop spans 14 amino acids. Germline V lookup: CDR1 SGHTA, CDR2 FQGNSA. The chain's CDR3 is CASSFQGPNYGYTF. The CDR3 DNA follows: TGTGCCAGCAGCTTCCAGGGGCCCAACTATGGCTACACCTTC.

The chain employs TRBV18 and TRBJ2-7; the D gene is possibly TRBD1 (5 bases). The germline V gene has CDR1 KGHSH and CDR2 LQKENI. This CDR3 has 13 residues. V lost 6 bases, J lost 7 bases, and 16 bases lay in between. As DNA, the CDR3 is TGTGCCAGCTCGCCAGGGCCGCGTAGGGAGCAGTACTTC. Translating it yields CASSPGPRREQYF.

The V gene is TRBV18, the J gene TRBJ1-1, with 8 bases fitting TRBD1. This CDR3 is 16 amino acids long. The V gene's germline CDR1 is KGHSH and CDR2 LQKENI. V lost 3 bases, J lost 1 base, and 7 bases stayed unmatched. CDR3: CASSPAGGAENTEAFF. The CDR3 DNA reads as TGTGCCAGCTCACCTGCAGGGGGCGCCGAGAACACTGAAGCTTTCTTT.

The rearrangement links TRBV5-1 to TRBJ2-3, with D tentatively TRBD2 (5 bases). The CDR3 has 13 residues. Germline V lookup: CDR1 SGHRS, CDR2 YFSETQ. V was clipped by 2 bases and J by 5 bases, with 9 bases between them. The CDR3 sequence is CASSFGGVDTQYF. The CDR3 coding sequence is TGCGCCAGCAGCTTTGGAGGAGTAGATACGCAGTATTTT.

V gene TRBV5-1 combines with J gene TRBJ2-3; no reliable D call. The CDR3 is 12 amino acids. Germline CDR1 SGHRS, CDR2 YFSETQ. The V gene lost 5 bases and the J gene lost 4 bases, with 8 bases spanning the gap. The CDR3 DNA follows: TGCGCCAGCAGGGCTTCCCCAGATACGCAGTATTTT. Protein sequence: CASRASPDTQYF.

This clone showed up just a few times. V usage is TRBV25-1 and J usage is TRBJ1-4; a possible D gene is TRBD1 (6 bases). The CDR3 loop spans 17 amino acids. Between the trimmed V and J ends, which lost 1 base and 2 bases, there was a span of 14 bases. The V gene's germline CDR1 is MGHDK and CDR2 SYGVNS. DNA for the CDR3: TGTGCCAGCAGTGAATCGGGGGGCGCGGGGACTAATGAAAAACTGTTTTTT. Protein product: CASSESGGAGTNEKLFF.

The DNA of the CDR3 is TGTGCCAGTAGGTTAGCGGGGGCCACAGATACGCAGTATTTT. It specifies CASRLAGATDTQYF. J is TRBJ2-3 and V is TRBV19; 9 positions match TRBD2. This CDR3 region has 14 residues. The junction had 3 bases not matched to a gene; V was cut back by 6 bases and J by 2 bases. CDR1 and CDR2 from the germline V gene are LNHDA and SQIVND (reference sequence).

The gene calls are TRBV6-6 and TRBJ2-1, with TRBD1 matching over 7 bases. The germline gives CDR1 MNHNY, CDR2 SVGAGI (reference sequence). V was clipped by 6 bases and J by 0 bases; unmatched bases: 5. CDR3 length equals 15 residues. The CDR3 coding sequence is TGTGCCAGCAGACAACAGGGGAGCTCCTACAATGAGCAGTTCTTC. Translation: CASRQQGSSYNEQFF.

This clone turned up a few times. J is TRBJ2-4 and V is TRBV4-1; 8 nucleotides align to TRBD2. The CDR3 loop spans 19 amino acids. The junction had 10 bases not matched to a gene; V was cut back by 0 bases and J by 0 bases. CDR1 is MGHRA, CDR2 YSYEKL, per germline. The CDR3 here is CASSQEGTRLIIAKNIQYF. As DNA, the CDR3 is TGCGCCAGCAGCCAAGAAGGGACTAGACTAATTATAGCCAAAAACATTCAGTACTTC.

The chain couples TRBV18 to TRBJ1-2; a possible D gene is TRBD1 (5 bases). CDR1 is KGHSH, CDR2 LQKENI, per germline. CDR3 size: 16 residues. Between the trimmed V and J ends, which lost 3 bases and 3 bases, there was a span of 17 bases. The CDR3: CASSPPWGVSDYGYTF. CDR3 DNA sequence: TGTGCCAGCTCACCTCCCTGGGGGGTATCTGACTATGGCTACACCTTC.

This clone was picked up a small number of times. The rearrangement uses TRBV12-5 and TRBJ1-1, with unresolved D. Trimming stripped 4 bases from V and 3 bases from J, with 12 bases between. Germline V gene data show CDR1 as LGHNT and CDR2 as FRNRAP. The CDR3 sequence is 14 residues long. CDR3 DNA sequence: TGTGCTAGTGGTTCTGGGAGGTCGGACACTGAAGCTTTCTTT. Its translation is CASGSGRSDTEAFF.

In its sample, this clone was seen a few times. J is TRBJ2-6 and V is TRBV6-5; weak D call: TRBD1 (5 bases). Germline assignment: CDR1 MNHEY and CDR2 SVGAGI. The germline V and J ends were trimmed by 3 bases and 0 bases, with 6 bases remaining between them. CDR3 size: 15 residues. CDR3 region: CASSYQGSGANVLTF. DNA for the CDR3: TGTGCCAGCAGTTATCAGGGCTCTGGGGCCAACGTCCTGACTTTC.

This chain uses TRBV28 with TRBJ1-6; TRBD1 matches 10 bases. The CDR3 length is 14 residues. Trimming cost V 4 bases and J 10 bases; bases outside gene matches: 4. Germline V gives CDR1 MDHEN, CDR2 SYDVKM. CDR3 sequence (DNA): TGTGCCAGCAGTTGGGACAGGGGAGGGTCACCCCTCCACTTT. Amino acids: CASSWDRGGSPLHF.